The 23 T cell receptor beta chains below come from one sample, sequenced in a study of technical replicates of blood from a few donors. The protocol was immunoSEQ multiplex PCR, while the TCRdb copy is restricted to in-frame clones and leaves out a portion. The table has roughly 81,000 clones, 95% to 98% seen once. Sequenced sample: T cells isolated from PBMCs. All receptors come from a human donor in good health.

V is TRBV11-3 and J is TRBJ2-5; TRBD2 is a possible D gene (5 bases). Germline CDR1 is SGHNT and CDR2 is YENEEA. The CDR3 has 13 amino acids. The ends were cut back, 3 bases at V and 2 bases at J, with 7 bases in the middle. The CDR3 region is CASSFWRQETQYF. The CDR3 DNA is TGTGCCAGCAGCTTCTGGAGGCAAGAGACCCAGTACTTC.

The CDR3 spells CASKRETGSYEQYF. The CDR3 DNA is TGTGCCAGCAAAAGGGAAACAGGGAGTTACGAGCAGTACTTC. The chain joins TRBV7-2 to TRBJ2-7; tentative D call: TRBD1 (6 bases). Germline-derived CDR1 and CDR2 are SGHTA and FQGNSA. The V end was cut by 7 bases, the J end by 4 bases, with 17 bases between. This CDR3 comprises 14 residues.

This chain uses TRBV5-8 with TRBJ1-2; 7 nucleotides match TRBD1. With V trimmed by 0 bases and J by 6 bases, 8 bases remained unmatched. The CDR3 spans 15 residues. Germline V lookup: CDR1 SGHTS, CDR2 YDEGEE. CDR3 sequence (DNA): TGTGCCAGCAGCTTGGCGACAGGGAATCGGCATGGCTACACCTTC. This sequence encodes CASSLATGNRHGYTF. Together with reference TRBV5-8 and TRBJ1-2, the CDR3 gives the full variable domain: EAGVTQSPTHLIKTRGQQATLRCSPISGHTSVYWYQQALGLGLQFLLWYDEGEERNRGNFPPRFSGRQFPNYSSELNVNALELEDSALYLCASSLATGNRHGYTFGSGTRLTVV.

This clone was recorded only once. The chain is built from TRBV9 and TRBJ2-7; D remains ambiguous. This CDR3 contains 15 residues. Trimming left V 0 bases short and J 4 bases short, with 14 bases between. The germline V gene encodes CDR1 SGDLS and CDR2 YYNGEE. The CDR3 loop reads CASSVAIGEVYEQYF. CDR3 bases: TGTGCCAGCAGCGTAGCGATCGGAGAAGTATACGAGCAGTACTTC.

The chain carries TRBV5-4 and TRBJ1-4; TRBD1 agrees at 7 bases. The CDR3 spans 13 residues. Germline CDR1 SGHNT, CDR2 YYREEE (reference sequence). After removal of 4 bases from V and 10 bases from J, the junction contained 7 bases not matched to a gene. CDR3: CASSLGTASKLFF. The CDR3 DNA reads TGTGCCAGCAGCCTTGGGACAGCCTCAAAACTGTTTTTT.

The table lists this clone with a count of one. The genes are TRBV15 and TRBJ1-1; D unclear. Germline CDR1 and CDR2: LNHNV and YYDKDF (reference sequence). The V gene lost 3 bases and the J gene lost 0 bases, with 17 bases spanning the gap. CDR3 length equals 17 residues. Written as DNA, the CDR3 is TGTGCCACCAGCAGGACCTGGGCAGAAACGTTGAACACTGAAGCTTTCTTT. This codes for CATSRTWAETLNTEAFF.

The CDR3, as DNA: TGTGCCAGCAGTCTCGACAGGGGGCTTAATACGCAGTATTTT. Protein: CASSLDRGLNTQYF. This chain links TRBV5-5 with TRBJ2-3; 10 nucleotides align to TRBD1. This CDR3 contains 14 residues. Germline values: CDR1 SGHKS, CDR2 YYEKEE (reference sequence). The V and J ends lost 5 bases and 7 bases, in that order; junction bases with no gene match: 7. The complete variable domain, with remaining parts taken from reference TRBV5-5 and TRBJ2-3, reads DAGVTQSPTHLIKTRGQQVTLRCSPISGHKSVSWYQQVLGQGPQFIFQYYEKEERGRGNFPDRFSARQFPNYSSELNVNALLLGDSALYLCASSLDRGLNTQYFGPGTRLTVL.

This chain uses TRBV19 with TRBJ2-7; 10 bases map to TRBD1. Germline V gene sequence: CDR1 LNHDA, CDR2 SQIVND (reference sequence). J lost 3 bases, V lost 9 bases, and 5 bases had no gene match. The CDR3 has 13 residues. CDR3 in amino acids: CASRTGGGYEQYF. The CDR3 nucleotides are TGTGCCAGCCGGACAGGGGGAGGCTACGAGCAGTACTTC.

This chain connects TRBV27 to TRBJ2-4; 10 bases are shared with TRBD2. The CDR3 runs to 17 residues. Trimming removed 2 bases from V and 0 bases from J; junction bases left unmatched: 4. Germline V gene data show CDR1 as MNHEY and CDR2 as SMNVEV (reference sequence). Written as DNA, the CDR3 is TGTGCCAGCAGTTTAGTTAGCGGGGGGTTAGCCAAAAACATTCAGTACTTC. It translates to CASSLVSGGLAKNIQYF.

The gene calls are TRBV11-3 and TRBJ2-1; 7 bases agree with TRBD1. Germline V gene lookup returns CDR1 SGHNT and CDR2 YENEEA. This CDR3 region has 16 residues. Trimming at V came to 2 bases and at J to 6 bases, leaving 10 bases not matched to a gene. CDR3 sequence (DNA): TGTGCCAGCAGCTTAATTAAGGGGGCAACTCTCAATGAGCAGTTCTTC. Its protein product is CASSLIKGATLNEQFF.

The rearrangement joins TRBV9 to TRBJ2-7; D may be TRBD2 (6 bases). The ends were cut back, 4 bases at V and 6 bases at J, with 17 bases in the middle. The V gene's germline CDR1 is SGDLS and CDR2 YYNGEE. CDR3 size: 14 residues. The CDR3 here is CASSPIPEGGEQYF. The CDR3, as DNA: TGTGCCAGCAGCCCCATACCGGAGGGTGGCGAGCAGTACTTC.

This sequence joins TRBV23-1 and TRBJ1-1; 7 positions agree with TRBD1. TRBV23-1 is designated an ORF whose function remains uncertain. The CDR3 consists of 18 residues. Trimming cost V 4 bases and J 5 bases; bases outside gene matches: 19. In DNA, the CDR3 is TGCGCCAGCAGTCGAAGGCGTTTACAGGGGCTCCTAGGGACTGAAGCTTTCTTT. It translates to CASSRRRLQGLLGTEAFF.

This rearrangement joins TRBV14 to TRBJ1-2; TRBD1 might be the D (6 bases). V was clipped by 0 bases and J by 7 bases, with 15 bases between them. The germline V gene has CDR1 SGHDN and CDR2 FVKESK. The CDR3 covers 15 residues. The CDR3 loop reads CASSQDLPGVGGYTF. DNA for the CDR3: TGTGCCAGCAGCCAAGATCTTCCAGGGGTCGGTGGCTACACCTTC. Looking up the rest from reference TRBV14 and TRBJ1-2 gives the full variable domain: EAGVTQFPSHSVIEKGQTVTLRCDPISGHDNLYWYRRVMGKEIKFLLHFVKESKQDESGMPNNRFLAERTGGTYSTLKVQPAELEDSGVYFCASSQDLPGVGGYTFGSGTRLTVV.

This chain connects TRBV7-3 to TRBJ2-1; no firm D call. Germline CDR1 SGHTA, CDR2 FQGTGA. The V end lost 5 bases, the J end lost 8 bases, and 22 bases lay between the germline ends. This CDR3 has 16 residues. The CDR3 DNA reads as TGTGCCAGCAGCCTAGGTGATAGGCGTGGTTCGGATGAGCAGTTCTTC. As protein: CASSLGDRRGSDEQFF.

The gene calls are TRBV19 and TRBJ1-2, with 11 positions matching TRBD1. The CDR3 extends over 14 amino acids. The ends lost 6 bases at V and 5 bases at J; junction bases unmatched: 5. Germline V lookup: CDR1 LNHDA, CDR2 SQIVND (reference sequence). The CDR3 DNA sequence: TGTGCCAGTAGGACCGGGACAGGGGGATATGGCTACACCTTC. This encodes CASRTGTGGYGYTF.

This chain uses TRBV19 with TRBJ2-7, with TRBD2 identical over 7 bases. Germline V gene data show CDR1 as LNHDA and CDR2 as SQIVND (reference sequence). The CDR3 is made up of 14 amino acids. J lost 4 bases, V lost 10 bases, and 13 bases had no gene match. CDR3 nucleotide sequence: TGTGCCACCTCCAACCGGGACTATTTTTACGAGCAGTACTTC. Its translation: CATSNRDYFYEQYF. Full variable domain (missing parts from reference TRBV19 and TRBJ2-7): DGGITQSPKYLFRKEGQNVTLSCEQNLNHDAMYWYRQDPGQGLRLIYYSQIVNDFQKGDIAEGYSVSREKKESFPLTVTSAQKNPTAFYLCATSNRDYFYEQYFGPGTRLTVT.

V is TRBV5-6 and J is TRBJ2-2; 11 nucleotides align to TRBD2. This CDR3 is built from 17 residues. Germline trimming cut 4 bases from V and 7 bases from J; bases unmatched to any gene: 12. Germline V CDR1 and CDR2: SGHDT, YYEEEE. The DNA of the CDR3 is TGTGCCAGCAGCCGGTCGACTAGCGGGAAGCTAGGCGGGGAGCTGTTTTTT. Its protein is CASSRSTSGKLGGELFF.

For this clone: The junction does not match germline at one end; this may be a read error. This rearrangement joins TRBV5-1 to TRBJ2-7; 10 bases fit TRBD2. This CDR3 contains 17 residues. CDR1 and CDR2 (germline): SGHRS, YFSETQ. CDR3 DNA: TGCGCCAGCAGTTTGGGGCCTAGCGGGGGCACACTCTACGAGCAGTACTTC. This codes for CASSLGPSGGTLYEQYF.

This chain connects TRBV29-1 to TRBJ1-6; 7 positions agree with TRBD1. Germline assignment: CDR1 SQVTM and CDR2 ANQGSEA. CDR3 length: 17 amino acids. J gave up 12 bases and V 6 bases, and 23 bases lay outside the gene matches. The CDR3 DNA follows: TGCAGCGTCGCTTGGTACCGGGACAGCCCACATTTGATACCCCTCCACTTT. Translation gives CSVAWYRDSPHLIPLHF.

The chain recombines TRBV27 with TRBJ2-1; D may be TRBD1 (5 bases). CDR3 length: 11 amino acids. CDR1 is MNHEY, CDR2 SMNVEV, per germline (reference sequence). V lost 3 bases to trimming and J lost 12 bases, with 9 bases between them. CDR3 region: CASSLGLTQFF. The CDR3 region has the DNA TGTGCCAGCAGTTTGGGGCTCACGCAGTTCTTC.

V usage is TRBV4-1 and J usage is TRBJ1-5; no firm D call. This CDR3 comprises 16 residues. V shed 0 bases and J shed 1 base, with 10 bases lying between them. Germline values: CDR1 MGHRA, CDR2 YSYEKL. CDR3 DNA sequence: TGCGCCAGCAGCCAAGAAGCGGGGTACAGCAATCAGCCCCAGCATTTT. This translates into CASSQEAGYSNQPQHF.

The chain employs TRBV19 and TRBJ2-7; TRBD1 aligns across 7 bases. The germline gives CDR1 LNHDA, CDR2 SQIVND (reference sequence). The junction had 8 bases not matched to a gene; V was cut back by 4 bases and J by 2 bases. This CDR3 is 15 amino acids long. Here the CDR3 reads CASSTRDSLTYEQYF. The CDR3 DNA is TGTGCCAGTAGTACCAGGGACAGCCTCACCTACGAGCAGTACTTC. Full variable domain (rest looked up from reference TRBV19 and TRBJ2-7): DGGITQSPKYLFRKEGQNVTLSCEQNLNHDAMYWYRQDPGQGLRLIYYSQIVNDFQKGDIAEGYSVSREKKESFPLTVTSAQKNPTAFYLCASSTRDSLTYEQYFGPGTRLTVT.

The genes are TRBV1 and TRBJ2-3; TRBD1 is the table's D call and was not checked against the DNA. TRBV1 is recorded as a pseudogene. The CDR3 runs to 18 residues. This CDR3 reads CTSSLRPPPGVLTDTQYF. In DNA, the CDR3 is TGCACCAGCAGCCTGCGACCGCCCCCAGGGGTGCTAACAGATACGCAGTATTTT.